Listed here are 25 T cell receptor beta chains from one sample, sequenced in a study of neurological immune-mediated disorders. TCRdb re-called the 5' RACE reads with MiXCR, one entry per CDR3 protein. The repertoire holds around 64,000 distinct CDR3 sequences, with 3.2% as singletons. The specimen sequenced was PBMCs. These receptor sequences come from a woman aged 45 to 65 with multiple sclerosis.

This clonotype appeared many times. V gene TRBV7-2 combines with J gene TRBJ2-1; the match to TRBD1 covers 8 bases. In germline, CDR1 is SGHTA, CDR2 FQGNSA. J lost 10 bases, V lost 5 bases, and 7 bases had no gene match. The CDR3 length is 13 residues. The CDR3 nucleotides are TGTGCCAGCAGCAGAGACAGGGGCCTAGAGCAGTTCTTC. This encodes CASSRDRGLEQFF.

The sample holds many counts of this clonotype. This chain links TRBV14 with TRBJ1-1; TRBD1 aligns across 8 bases. This CDR3 is 15 amino acids long. The germline V gene encodes CDR1 SGHDN and CDR2 FVKESK. V was clipped by 5 bases and J by 6 bases; unmatched bases: 11. The CDR3 region has the DNA TGTGCCAGCAGCACACAGGGGGTCTGGATCTCTGAAGCTTTCTTT. It translates to CASSTQGVWISEAFF.

This clonotype was counted at least ten times. This chain links TRBV7-2 with TRBJ1-2; D unresolved. This CDR3 contains 13 residues. The germline V gene encodes CDR1 SGHTA and CDR2 FQGNSA. The V gene lost 1 base and the J gene lost 4 bases, with 7 bases spanning the gap. The DNA for the CDR3 is TGTGCCAGCAGCTTAGGTCAGCTCTATGGCTACACCTTC. It yields the protein CASSLGQLYGYTF.

This clonotype has ten or more counts. The V gene is TRBV10-3, the J gene TRBJ2-3, with D hard to call. Trimming took 5 bases from V and 4 from J, leaving 16 bases between them. The germline V gene encodes CDR1 ENHRY and CDR2 SYGVKD. This CDR3 is 15 amino acids long. The CDR3 loop is CAISSRSQQADTQYF. DNA of the CDR3: TGTGCCATCAGTTCCAGGAGCCAGCAGGCAGATACGCAGTATTTT.

This clonotype has a count of ten or more. The chain couples TRBV20-1 to TRBJ1-1, with TRBD1 identical over 9 bases. V lost 3 bases, J lost 5 bases, and 7 bases stayed unmatched. Germline V gene sequence: CDR1 DFQATT, CDR2 SNEGSKA (reference sequence). This CDR3 has 14 amino acids. The CDR3 DNA is TGCAGTGCTAGTAGGACAGGGGCTGGGACTGAAGCTTTCTTT. This translates into CSASRTGAGTEAFF.

This clonotype was seen many times. This chain connects TRBV5-1 to TRBJ2-3, with D tentatively TRBD1 (5 bases). Trimming cost V 7 bases and J 4 bases, with 13 bases left between them. The CDR3 contains 13 residues. CDR1 is SGHRS, CDR2 YFSETQ, per germline. The CDR3 region is CASGQGAADTQYF. For the CDR3, the DNA is TGCGCCAGCGGTCAAGGGGCAGCAGATACGCAGTATTTT.

This clonotype was detected ten times or more. The V and J genes are TRBV5-1 and TRBJ1-6, with a tentative D call TRBD1 (5 bases). Germline V gene data show CDR1 as SGHRS and CDR2 as YFSETQ. V was cut by 4 bases and J by 0 bases, with 17 bases left in between. The CDR3 covers 18 residues. CDR3 DNA sequence: TGCGCCAGCAGCGGGGCCAACCCCGGGAGCTCCTATAATTCACCCCTCCACTTT. Protein sequence: CASSGANPGSSYNSPLHF.

This clonotype has a count of ten or more. The CDR3 DNA reads TGTGCCAGCAGCCTCCGGGACAGGGTTCCTGAAGCTTTCTTT. This codes for CASSLRDRVPEAFF. The rearrangement joins TRBV5-6 to TRBJ1-1, with TRBD1 matching 9 bases. After removal of 4 bases from V and 6 bases from J, the junction contained 7 bases not matched to a gene. Germline values: CDR1 SGHDT, CDR2 YYEEEE. The CDR3 length is 14 residues.

This clonotype occurred a few times. A much larger clone sits a single nucleotide away, making a read error possible. The rearrangement uses TRBV6-5 and TRBJ2-3; D gene ambiguous. This CDR3 region has 15 residues. V was clipped by 4 bases and J by 0 bases, with 11 bases between them. Germline V gene sequence: CDR1 MNHEY, CDR2 SVGAGI. Written as DNA, the CDR3 is TGTGCCAGCAGTTCGGACCCCCACAGCACAGATACGCAGTATTTT. Protein sequence: CASSSDPHSTDTQYF.

This chain links TRBV9 with TRBJ2-7; no firm D call. The length of the CDR3 is 11 residues. The ends were cut back, 3 bases at V and 4 bases at J, with 5 bases in the middle. Germline CDR1 is SGDLS and CDR2 is YYNGEE. In DNA form, the CDR3 reads TGTGCCAGCAGCGCCGGGTACGAGCAGTACTTC. It codes for CASSAGYEQYF.

This clonotype was counted many times. The chain joins TRBV20-1 to TRBJ2-3; D not resolved. The CDR3 extends over 13 amino acids. Germline V gene sequence: CDR1 DFQATT, CDR2 SNEGSKA (reference sequence). This CDR3 is CTMVAGGTDTQYF. Here the CDR3 DNA reads TGCACAATGGTGGCAGGAGGCACAGATACGCAGTATTTT.

Many counts were recorded for this clonotype. The germline gene is not matched at one end of the junction; a read error may be the cause. V is TRBV7-7 and J is TRBJ1-1; maybe TRBD1 (5 bases). Germline V CDR1 and CDR2: SSHAT, FNYEAQ (reference sequence). The CDR3 is 13 amino acids. The CDR3 loop reads CASSPIDRDEAFF. The CDR3 DNA follows: TGTGCTAGCAGCCCAATTGACAGAGATGAAGCTTTCTTT.

This clonotype was seen many times. The CDR3 region is CASSFEGQGADNSPLHF. DNA of the CDR3: TGCGCCAGCAGCTTCGAAGGACAGGGGGCCGATAATTCACCCCTCCACTTT. The chain has TRBV5-1 and TRBJ1-6, with TRBD1 identical over 11 bases. CDR3 length equals 17 residues. After removal of 2 bases from V and 5 bases from J, the junction contained 6 bases not matched to a gene. CDR1 SGHRS and CDR2 YFSETQ come from the germline V gene.

Details on this clonotype: A read error may account for a junction end that differs from germline. CDR3 DNA: TGTGCCAGCAAGTCCAGTGGAAAAACCATATATTTT. It encodes CASKSSGKTIYF. V and J are TRBV6-5 and TRBJ1-3; no clear D gene. Germline CDR1 is MNHEY and CDR2 is SVGAGI. This CDR3 is built from 12 residues.

Many counts were recorded for this clonotype. The chain joins TRBV6-2 or TRBV6-3 to TRBJ1-6; D is unclear. The V and J ends lost 1 base and 5 bases respectively, with 9 bases between them. There are 15 residues in the CDR3. Germline CDR1 reads MNHEY; CDR2 reads SVGEGT. The CDR3 region is CASSYFRANNSPLHF. CDR3 nucleotide sequence: TGTGCCAGCAGTTACTTCCGGGCTAATAATTCACCCCTCCACTTT.

This clonotype was seen ten or more times. The chain has TRBV20-1 and TRBJ2-5, with 8 bases identical to TRBD2. The CDR3 is 15 residues long. CDR1 DFQATT and CDR2 SNEGSKA come from the germline V gene (reference sequence). V shed 3 bases, J shed 0 bases, and the junction held 6 bases outside the gene matches. In DNA, the CDR3 is TGCAGTGCTAGTGGCGGGGGGCAGTACCAAGAGACCCAGTACTTC. This encodes CSASGGGQYQETQYF.

This clonotype has at least ten counts. The CDR3 is CSAEGDTEAFF. In DNA form, the CDR3 reads TGCAGTGCTGAAGGGGACACTGAAGCTTTCTTT. The V call is TRBV20-1, the J call TRBJ1-1, with D maybe TRBD1 (5 bases). Germline CDR1 is DFQATT and CDR2 is SNEGSKA (reference sequence). The CDR3 covers 11 residues. The germline V and J ends were trimmed by 5 bases and 3 bases, with 7 bases remaining between them.

This clonotype was recorded at least ten times. V usage is TRBV10-3 and J usage is TRBJ2-1; D may be TRBD1 (6 bases). CDR1 ENHRY and CDR2 SYGVKD come from the germline V gene. With 5 bases removed from V and 6 bases from J, the gap between germline ends came to 8 bases. The CDR3 totals 12 residues. The CDR3 region has the DNA TGTGCCATCAGTACGGACAGCAATGAGCAGTTCTTC. Translating it yields CAISTDSNEQFF.

This clonotype was seen at least ten times. The rearrangement links TRBV15 to TRBJ2-3, with 8 bases fitting TRBD2. The CDR3 length is 16 residues. V lost 3 bases, J lost 2 bases, and 7 bases stayed unmatched. Germline V gene lookup returns CDR1 LNHNV and CDR2 YYDKDF (reference sequence). The CDR3: CATSRRGARVTDTQYF. The CDR3 DNA reads TGTGCCACCAGCAGGCGGGGGGCTCGGGTCACAGATACGCAGTATTTT.

This clonotype was detected only a few times. A much larger clone differs from this one at a single base, so this may be a read error. The V and J genes are TRBV6-4 and TRBJ1-4; 7 bases agree with TRBD1. CDR3 length: 16 residues. Germline V gives CDR1 MRHNA, CDR2 SNTAGT. CDR3 sequence (DNA): TGTTCCAGCAGCAGAACTACAGGGGCAACTAATGAAAAACTGTTTTTT. Translating gives CSSSRTTGATNEKLFF.

This clonotype came up many times. The CDR3 spells CASRPDREVRPLHF. The CDR3 bases are TGTGCCAGCAGACCGGACAGGGAGGTTAGACCCCTCCACTTT. V usage is TRBV28 and J usage is TRBJ1-6, with 8 positions matching TRBD1. The length of the CDR3 is 14 residues. V trimming: 6 bases; J trimming: 12 bases; junction bases outside the gene matches: 10. Germline V gene lookup returns CDR1 MDHEN and CDR2 SYDVKM.

This clonotype was seen many times. V is TRBV6-5 and J is TRBJ1-6; TRBD1 might be the D (5 bases). Deletions cut 2 bases from V and 14 bases from J, with 16 bases between. This CDR3 has 14 residues. Germline CDR1 is MNHEY and CDR2 is SVGAGI. CDR3 amino acids: CASSYGGPQVALHF. The CDR3 DNA reads TGTGCCAGCAGTTACGGGGGTCCCCAAGTCGCCCTCCACTTT.

There are many counts of this clonotype. The chain employs TRBV13 and TRBJ2-3; 13 positions agree with TRBD2. V gave up 4 bases and J gave up 3 bases; unmatched junction bases: 10. The CDR3 consists of 18 residues. The germline gives CDR1 PRHDT, CDR2 FYEKMQ (reference sequence). CDR3 DNA: TGTGCCAGCAGCTCAACTAGCGGGGGGGCCCGGAGGACAGATACGCAGTATTTT. Amino acid sequence: CASSSTSGGARRTDTQYF.

This clonotype has at least ten counts. This sequence joins TRBV4-1 and TRBJ1-2; 9 bases agree with TRBD1. The CDR3 has 16 residues. In germline, CDR1 is MGHRA, CDR2 YSYEKL. V lost 5 bases to trimming and J lost 1 base; unmatched junction nucleotides: 8. This CDR3 is CASSVRGQGLNYGYTF. CDR3 nucleotide sequence: TGCGCCAGCAGCGTTCGTGGACAGGGGCTTAACTATGGCTACACCTTC.

This clonotype showed up many times. The gene calls are TRBV7-3 and TRBJ1-1; D may be TRBD1 (5 bases). V was clipped by 6 bases and J by 4 bases, with 12 bases between them. This CDR3 contains 13 residues. In germline, CDR1 is SGHTA, CDR2 FQGTGA. CDR3 nucleotide sequence: TGTGCCAGCAGACCGCCAGGGATCACTGAAGCTTTCTTT. Encoded protein: CASRPPGITEAFF.